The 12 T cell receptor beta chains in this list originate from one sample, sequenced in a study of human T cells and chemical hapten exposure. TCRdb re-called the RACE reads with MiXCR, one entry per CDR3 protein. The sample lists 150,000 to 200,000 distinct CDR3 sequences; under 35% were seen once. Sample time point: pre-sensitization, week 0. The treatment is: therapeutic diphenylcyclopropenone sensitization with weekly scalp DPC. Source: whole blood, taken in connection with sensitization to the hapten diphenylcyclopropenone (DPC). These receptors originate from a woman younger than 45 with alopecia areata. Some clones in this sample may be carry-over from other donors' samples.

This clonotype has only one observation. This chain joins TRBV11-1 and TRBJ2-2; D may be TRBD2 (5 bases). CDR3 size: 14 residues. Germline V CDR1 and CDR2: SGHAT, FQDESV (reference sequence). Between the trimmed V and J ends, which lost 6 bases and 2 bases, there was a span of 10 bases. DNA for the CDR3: TGTGCCAGCAGGGGCAGCGGTAACACCGGGGAGCTGTTTTTT. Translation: CASRGSGNTGELFF.

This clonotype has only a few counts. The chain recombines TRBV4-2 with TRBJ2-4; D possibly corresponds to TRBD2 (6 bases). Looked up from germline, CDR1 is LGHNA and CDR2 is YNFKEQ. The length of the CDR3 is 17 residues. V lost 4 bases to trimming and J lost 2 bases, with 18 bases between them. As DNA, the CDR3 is TGTGCCAGCAGCCCCCACGGAGGGGTGAGAACCAAAAACATTCAGTACTTC. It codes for CASSPHGGVRTKNIQYF.

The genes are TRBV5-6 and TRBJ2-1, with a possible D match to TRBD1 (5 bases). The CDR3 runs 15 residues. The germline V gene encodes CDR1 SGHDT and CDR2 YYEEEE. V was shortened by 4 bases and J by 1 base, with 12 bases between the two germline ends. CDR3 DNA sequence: TGTGCCAGCAGCAGCCAGGGAAGGTCCTACAATGAGCAGTTCTTC. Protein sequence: CASSSQGRSYNEQFF.

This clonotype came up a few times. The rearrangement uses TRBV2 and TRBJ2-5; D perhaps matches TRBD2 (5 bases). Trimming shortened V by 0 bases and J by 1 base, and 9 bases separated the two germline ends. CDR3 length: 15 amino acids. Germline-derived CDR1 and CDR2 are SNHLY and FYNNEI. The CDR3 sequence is CASSEALGIQETQYF. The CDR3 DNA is TGTGCCAGCAGTGAAGCGCTCGGGATCCAAGAGACCCAGTACTTC.

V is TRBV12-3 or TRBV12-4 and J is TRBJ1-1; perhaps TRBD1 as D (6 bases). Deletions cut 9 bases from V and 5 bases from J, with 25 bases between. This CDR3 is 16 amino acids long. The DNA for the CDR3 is TGTGCCAGTCAGGAGGGGGGGCGTTACATAAGAACTGAAGCTTTCTTT. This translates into CASQEGGRYIRTEAFF.

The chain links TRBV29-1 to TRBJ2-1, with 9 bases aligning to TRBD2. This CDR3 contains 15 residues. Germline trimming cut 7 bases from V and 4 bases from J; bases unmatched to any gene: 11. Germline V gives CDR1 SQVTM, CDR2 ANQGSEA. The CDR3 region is CSAGVGTSLYNEQFF. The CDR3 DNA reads TGCAGCGCCGGGGTCGGGACTAGCCTATACAATGAGCAGTTCTTC.

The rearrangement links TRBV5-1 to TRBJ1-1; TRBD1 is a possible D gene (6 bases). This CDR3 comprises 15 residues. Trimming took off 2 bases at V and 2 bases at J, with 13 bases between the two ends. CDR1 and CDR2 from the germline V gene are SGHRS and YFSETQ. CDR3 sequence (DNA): TGCGCCAGCAGCTTCGAGGGGACACCAAACACTGAAGCTTTCTTT. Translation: CASSFEGTPNTEAFF.

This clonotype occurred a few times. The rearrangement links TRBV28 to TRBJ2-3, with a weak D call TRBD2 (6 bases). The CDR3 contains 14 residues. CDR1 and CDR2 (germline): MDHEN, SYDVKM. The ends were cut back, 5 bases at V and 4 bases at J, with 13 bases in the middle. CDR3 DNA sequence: TGTGCCAGCAGTCCCGGGACTCCCGCAGATACGCAGTATTTT. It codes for CASSPGTPADTQYF.

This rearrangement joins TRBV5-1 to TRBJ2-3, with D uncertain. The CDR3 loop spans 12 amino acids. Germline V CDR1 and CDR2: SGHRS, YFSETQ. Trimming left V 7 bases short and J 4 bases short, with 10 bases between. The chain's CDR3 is CASGVDADTQYF. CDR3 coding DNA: TGCGCCAGCGGGGTAGATGCAGATACGCAGTATTTT.

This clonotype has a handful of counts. CDR3 in amino acids: CASKLDSANTEAFF. Here the CDR3 DNA reads TGCGCCAGCAAGTTGGACAGCGCGAACACTGAAGCTTTCTTT. The rearrangement uses TRBV5-1 and TRBJ1-1, with D tentatively TRBD1 (6 bases). The CDR3 contains 14 residues. From germline, CDR1 is SGHRS and CDR2 YFSETQ. V lost 6 bases to trimming and J lost 1 base, with 13 bases between them.

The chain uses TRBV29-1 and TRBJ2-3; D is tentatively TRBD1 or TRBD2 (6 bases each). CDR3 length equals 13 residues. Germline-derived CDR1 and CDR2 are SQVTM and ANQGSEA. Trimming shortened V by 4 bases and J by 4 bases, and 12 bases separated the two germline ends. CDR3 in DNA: TGCAGCGTTGGGAGGGGGTGGCCAGATACGCAGTATTTT. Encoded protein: CSVGRGWPDTQYF.

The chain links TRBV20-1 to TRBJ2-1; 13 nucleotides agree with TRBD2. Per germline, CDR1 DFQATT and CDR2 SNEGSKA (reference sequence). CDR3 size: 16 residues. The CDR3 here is CGIGTSGMSSYNEQFF. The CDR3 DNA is TGCGGCATCGGGACTAGCGGGATGAGCTCCTACAATGAGCAGTTCTTC.